Reported below is one TCR beta chain. A few counts support this clone. There is no known antigen for this receptor. One end of the junction varies from germline; a read error may be responsible. The sample belongs to a study of blood T cell repertoires in COVID-19 (dated by TCRdb to 2018 to 2020). Regarding the study in general: Samples covering the acute and convalescent phases of COVID-19 were provided by collaborators in the United States, Italy and Spain. The material from the prospective study consisted of cDNA or gDNA derived from T cells, B-cell-depleted T cells, or PBMCs. The dataset comprised deeply sampled blood TCRbeta repertoires from subjects exposed to, actively infected with, or recovered from COVID-19. A freely available public database, intended as a resource for researchers studying the immune response to SARS-CoV-2, is where the repertoires were released. Samples came from the ongoing ImmuneRACE study (first 160 participants) plus 1,254 subjects from 6 global collaborators. Sample metadata almost always included a de-identified subject ID, COVID-19 status, age in years and sex. Where HLA class I and class II types were available, the types were taken from metadata supplied by the sample provider, not from assay-based typing. The paper's findings and limits, for the study overall: Clinical and demographic metadata were provided uncurated, with the amount varying by source and participant.

TCRbeta CDR3 regions were amplified from genomic DNA by means of the immunoSEQ Assay, a bias-controlled multiplex PCR. From the authors' description of their analysis: The number of nucleated cells in each sample was estimated by amplification of reference gene primers within the assay. Sequence reads were collapsed and filtered to measure the absolute abundance of every unique TCRbeta CDR3 rearrangement. For each sample, productive Simpson clonality was calculated as the square root of Simpson's diversity index across productive rearrangements. TCRdb retrieved this table from immuneACCESS and kept in-frame rearrangements only. Not all clones are present; in checked studies, unresolved V genes account for under half, and no reason is known for the remainder. That table is the source of V, J and clone size, and D and trimming were worked out from the DNA. In this sample the table shows about 24,000 clones, roughly 89% of which occur a single time. In total, the top ten clones hold 12% of the sample.

The germline V gene (reference sequence) yields SSHAT for CDR1 and FNYEAQ for CDR2. From the cysteine up to the phenylalanine, the CDR3 has a length of 13 residues. The read is trimmed to its CDR3 DNA, 39 bases read in frame from base 1. Collaborating institutions collected whole blood in K2EDTA tubes following their own protocols. For TCRbeta analysis, collaborators shipped samples in one of three forms: frozen whole blood, isolated PBMCs, or DNA extracted from either of those sample types. The rearranged chain carries TRBV7-7 and TRBJ2-7, and perhaps TRBD2 as D gene, on 6 matching bases. Specimen: peripheral blood. The sequence derives from a woman of 80 years or more with active or convalescent COVID-19. The CDR3 sequence is CASSPDYRGEQYF. The DNA sequence follows: TGTGCTAGCAGCCCGGACTACAGAGGGGAGCAGTACTTC. The full variable domain, completed from the reference TRBV7-7 and TRBJ2-7 proteins outside the CDR3, reads GAGVSQSPRYKVTKRGQDVTLRCDPISSHATLYWYQQALGQGPEFLTYFNYEAQPDKSGLPSDRFSAERPEGSISTLTIQRTEQRDSAMYRCASSPDYRGEQYFGPGTRLTVT.